This TCR beta chain appears in the sequencing data of a study of monozygotic twins with inflammatory bowel disease. The study, taken as a whole, reports: Diversity of TCRbeta measured by inverse Simpson was lower in IBD patients than in healthy co-twins.

TCRdb reanalyzed the 5' RACE reads and collapses them to one entry per CDR3 protein, without DNA. The listing contains approximately 150,000 distinct CDR3 sequences. Germline CDR1 LGHNA, CDR2 YSLEER. The CDR3 has 15 amino acids. A note on this clonotype: What it binds is not known.

The chain recombines TRBV4-3 with TRBJ1-4; with no DNA, the TCRdb D assignment of TRBD1 cannot be verified. The sample taken for sequencing was blood. The source is a human donor with ulcerative colitis or Crohn's disease, or a healthy co-twin of an affected twin (not recorded which). The CDR3 is CASSQDKGGDEKLFF.